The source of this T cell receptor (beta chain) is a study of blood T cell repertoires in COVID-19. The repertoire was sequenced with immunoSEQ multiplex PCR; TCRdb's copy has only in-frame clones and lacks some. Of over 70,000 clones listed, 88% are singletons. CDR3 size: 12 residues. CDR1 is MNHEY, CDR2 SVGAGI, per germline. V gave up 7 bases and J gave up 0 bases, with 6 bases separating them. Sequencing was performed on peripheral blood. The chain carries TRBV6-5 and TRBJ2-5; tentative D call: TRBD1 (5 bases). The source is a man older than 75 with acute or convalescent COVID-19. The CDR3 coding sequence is TGTGCCAGCACAGGGTACCAAGAGACCCAGTACTTC. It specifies CASTGYQETQYF.